This entry features one TCR beta chain sequence. Its antigen remains undetermined. No much larger clone exists at a distance of one base, and base qualities are not known. This entry is derived from a study of cytomegalovirus exposure and HLA in healthy donors (TCRdb year 2017). Context from the whole study: An earlier analysis of more than 550 of the donors reported 276 Gb of sequence data and 100 million to 120 million unique TCR beta sequences obtained from roughly 180 million T cells. All discovery cohort repertoires had been generated using a single sequencing platform. In the later analysis, no new phenotypic data were used to find candidate immune exposures; instead, reliance was placed on TCR beta sequences and their occurrence across donors. Besides the first cohort of about 730 subjects, a separate validation cohort made up of some 110 different subjects was used. Donor age, sex, ethnicity and CMV serostatus were collected together with the repertoire data. The genetic ancestry cluster associated with self-reported Caucasian donors included over 65% of the 300 to 400 genotyped donors. A handful of DR-DQ haplotypes were handled as single units for association and clustering because linkage in the cohort was strong. Typing coverage varied by locus: roughly 620-630 donors for A, B, C, DRB1 and DQB1; approximately 520 for DQA1; approximately 610 for DPA1; about 450 for DPB1. On average, about 240,000 unique TCR beta nucleotide sequences were sequenced per donor among more than 350 genotyped donors of the cohort, with roughly 19% of those sequences being non-productive. HLA typing included class I and class II loci at four-digit resolution. To predict cytomegalovirus infection status, the study combined high-throughput TCR immunosequencing, statistical association of individual TCRs with disease status, and machine learning. An earlier analysis of 587 of the donors used high-throughput TCR beta sequencing to judge whether each TCR beta V gene segment behaved as functional or pseudogenic. In a later analysis, previously published TCR beta repertoires from 550 to 700 donors were re-analyzed and high-resolution HLA genotyping was added so that TCR occurrence patterns could be studied. Genome-wide SNP genotypes for about three fifths of the 666 donors were used in a later genetic analysis, which treated that subset as a discovery cohort. The study aimed to test whether signatures of past pathogen exposure could be identified by cataloging public T cell receptors. The T cell repertoires of around 730 subjects were profiled by immunosequencing and related to cytomegalovirus serostatus. An early release that covered about 640 HLA-typed donors contained about 300 gigabases of sequencing data and approximately 85 million unique TCR sequences. What the study reported, not specific to this receptor: Three of the identified cytomegalovirus-associated TCR beta chains were confirmed in vitro to be specific for cytomegalovirus antigens. Because some donors lacked HLA typing at each locus, the association tests relied only on the typed subset. According to a later analysis, parvovirus B19, influenza, CMV and Epstein-Barr virus appeared linked to several top co-occurrence clusters. Sequencing depth was assumed to be roughly uniform across donors in the presence/absence analyses, though that assumption may not hold. While some public TCRs were present in many individuals, most TCR sequences turned up only very rarely across donors. In a later analysis, HLA-associated TCR beta chains showed more clonal expansion and lower generation probabilities than non-associated chains that were equally common. In a later analysis, most CMV-associated TCR beta chains were found to appear HLA-restricted, with HLA associations seemingly driven largely by CMV exposure. Some IMGT-functional V segments, including TRBV6-2 and TRBV6-3, could not be distinguished by the 87-base-pair reads and were therefore excluded. A later genetic analysis associated a missense DCLRE1C variant with V-gene and J-gene trimming of TCR beta chains, and an independent cohort replicated the association. A total of 150 to 200 TCR beta chains were listed by the study as associated with cytomegalovirus. In a later analysis, some 17,000 TCR beta sequences were associated with specific HLA alleles at a false discovery rate of 0.05. The authors suggested that the approach could potentially be extended to other disease states and immunological phenotypes. In a later analysis, TCR association rates were found to vary across HLA loci, with the most associated TCRs seen for DRB1 alleles and the fewest for HLA-C alleles. The classifier was reported to diagnose cytomegalovirus status with high specificity and sensitivity in both the original and validation cohorts. Broadly in line with IMGT annotations, most TCR beta V segments showed up in productive rearrangements about 90% or about 30% of the time in an earlier analysis of 587 of the donors. A cluster of highly shared sequence variants was judged likely to represent a technical artifact of the sequencing pipeline. A further reported finding was that TCR beta sequences accurately predicted the HLA-A and HLA-B alleles for most subjects in the first cohort. Linkage disequilibrium might explain the correlated functional status among segregating V segments, but an unknown experimental factor could not be ruled out. In a later genetic analysis, fewer N-insertions in productive TCRs were reported among donors in an Asian-associated ancestry cluster than the roughly 700-donor mean. The only immune exposure information available for the cohort was CMV serostatus. Assigning TCR associations to individual alleles was difficult when HLA alleles, especially DR and DQ, strongly co-occurred. Because counts were too low, seventeen rarely observed V segments, including chromosome 9 orphons, were excluded from the earlier analysis of about 500 of the donors. The cohort was sequenced for TCR beta chains only, and without alpha or paired-chain data the features that could be detected were limited.

Library preparation employed the immunoSEQ multiplex PCR assay. The multiplex PCR relied on a mix of 60 forward primers for TCR Vbeta segments and 13 reverse primers for TCR Jbeta segments. A multiplex PCR assay on genomic DNA amplified the CDR3 region of rearranged TCR beta genes. On the Illumina HiSeq System, the amplified TCR beta libraries were sequenced as 87-base-pair reads. Per the authors' processing: A later analysis counted tens of millions of unique TCR beta chains across the 650 to 700 repertoires, and some 11 million of these chains were shared by at least two donors. A nearest-neighbor algorithm error-corrected the raw reads and collapsed the reads into unique sequences, merging closely related sequences to remove PCR and sequencing errors. Alignment of CDR3 sequences to IMGT reference sequences was used to assign V, D and J gene segments. Each retained sequence needed at least a six-nucleotide match to both a V gene segment and a J gene segment. A rearrangement was called productive if the CDR3 had no stop codons and remained in frame with V and J, and every other rearrangement was called non-productive. Following IMGT convention, CDR3 was defined as the stretch from the second conserved V-encoded cysteine up to the conserved J-encoded phenylalanine. The earlier analysis of about 620 of the donors excluded sequences that lacked an unambiguous match to a single V gene segment. An earlier analysis of approximately 590 of the donors classified V segments as functional when productive rearrangements were above 56.7% and as segregating when the standard deviation between donors was above 5%. To diagnose cytomegalovirus status from the catalog of TCR beta chain sequences, a statistical classification framework was built. A later analysis assigned V and J genes by comparing TCR nucleotide sequences with IMGT/GENE-DB human TR gene sequences. The TCRdist pipeline was used in a later analysis to assign CDR3 sequences and most-parsimonious VDJ recombination scenarios. In a later analysis, every TCR beta chain was defined by the combination of its CDR3 amino acid sequence and its V-gene family, and reads without a unique V-gene family were dropped. A later analysis removed roughly 590 highly shared, low-generation-probability nucleotide sequences to deal with suspected cross-contamination and a sequencing artifact. In a later analysis, a clonal expansion index was calculated for each public chain from normalized within-repertoire ranks of inferred template counts. In a later analysis, generation probabilities were computed with a VDJ recombination model fitted to out-of-frame rearrangements, and the resulting probabilities were checked against IGoR. In a later analysis, TCR-TCR, TCR-HLA and TCR-CMV co-occurrence was scored with hypergeometric tests, and a repertoire-size bias correction was applied to TCR pairs. A later analysis estimated false discovery rates by permuting HLA or CMV assignments 20 times. In a later analysis, co-occurring TCRs were grouped with DBSCAN, and TCRdist sequence similarity was added when clustering was performed within HLA-allele-positive subsets. Co-occurrence clustering excluded repertoires with fewer than 30,000 or more than 120,000 public chains, plus five with anomalous nucleotide sharing. The table comes from immuneACCESS by way of TCRdb, which keeps in-frame sequences with V and J called. Part of the clones is missing from these tables; in studies checked, under half for an unresolved V gene and the rest for unknown reasons. The V and J calls and clone size were taken over from that table, and D and trimming were inferred from the DNA. The table for this sample lists approximately 190,000 clones; roughly four fifths of them were counted only once. Of the sample, approximately 1.5% is held by the ten largest clones.

The cohort comprised some 680 healthy bone marrow donors. At the time of sampling, all cohort members were nominally healthy, though unrecorded immune exposures were likely present. The donor was CMV seronegative and was included in the group of approximately 350 seronegative cohort members. Every donor gave a peripheral blood sample, and the peripheral blood mononuclear cells from that sample were used for TCR beta sequencing. Genomic DNA extraction from the blood cell samples was performed with the Qiagen DNeasy Blood Extraction Kit. The V and J ends are trimmed by 8 bases and 2 bases, leaving 22 bases between them. From the germline V gene, CDR1 is SNHLY and CDR2 is FYNNEI. Counted from cysteine to valine, this CDR3 has 16 amino acids. The kept DNA is CDR3 alone, 48 bases in frame from the first base.

Rearrangement joined TRBV2 to TRBJ2-7, with the D gene too uncertain to name. The source material was PBMCs. This TCR came from a young woman in good health and CMV-seronegative. The CDR3 reads as follows: CASELPLLGTTYEQYV. The DNA is TGTGCCAGCGAACTTCCCCTCCTAGGTACTACCTACGAGCAGTACGTC.